Shown below are 27 T cell receptor beta chains from a single sample sequenced in a study of shared clonotypes between healthy human individuals. Sequencing used immunoSEQ multiplex PCR; TCRdb keeps in-frame clones, though not all of them. The sample lists roughly 500,000 clones, roughly 95% occurring once. The sequenced material came from naive CD4+ T cells sorted from blood. Stated subset: CD45RA+ positively selected. These receptors came from a woman aged 25 to 39 in good health.

This rearrangement joins TRBV5-5 to TRBJ2-1; TRBD2 matches 15 bases. Per the germline V gene, CDR1 is SGHKS and CDR2 is YYEKEE (reference sequence). This CDR3 is 16 amino acids long. J lost 6 bases, V lost 4 bases, and 5 bases had no gene match. The CDR3 sequence: CASSTWTSGRGNEQFF. CDR3 in DNA: TGTGCCAGCAGCACCTGGACTAGCGGGAGGGGCAATGAGCAGTTCTTC.

J is TRBJ1-4 and V is TRBV18; D is unclear. The CDR3 has 15 residues. Germline CDR1 and CDR2: KGHSH and LQKENI. Trimming removed 2 bases from V and 6 bases from J, with 13 bases in between. The CDR3 sequence: CASSPRSGVDEKLFF. CDR3 sequence (DNA): TGTGCCAGCTCACCAAGGTCCGGAGTAGATGAAAAACTGTTTTTT.

The chain uses TRBV5-1 and TRBJ2-7, with TRBD1 matching over 8 bases. In germline, CDR1 is SGHRS, CDR2 YFSETQ. The CDR3 is 15 amino acids. Trimming removed 5 bases from V and 0 bases from J; junction bases left unmatched: 7. The CDR3 here is CASRGRDRPSYEQYF. The CDR3 nucleotides are TGCGCCAGCAGGGGCCGGGACAGGCCCTCCTACGAGCAGTACTTC.

Regarding this clone: Other DNA sequences in the same sample also yield this CDR3. V usage is TRBV5-6 and J usage is TRBJ2-3, with TRBD2 identical over 10 bases. The CDR3 has 15 amino acids. The ends lost 4 bases at V and 0 bases at J; junction bases unmatched: 2. Germline CDR1 SGHDT, CDR2 YYEEEE. This CDR3 is CASSLTSGSTDTQYF. CDR3 coding DNA: TGTGCCAGCAGCCTGACTAGCGGGAGCACAGATACGCAGTATTTT.

This clone was seen once. The V call is TRBV6-4, the J call TRBJ2-3; D tentatively fits TRBD1 or TRBD2 (5 bases each). CDR3 length: 17 residues. The V gene's germline CDR1 is MRHNA and CDR2 SNTAGT. With 5 bases removed from V and 2 bases from J, the gap between germline ends came to 20 bases. The CDR3 nucleotides read TGTGCCAGCAGTAAGTTGGGGCAAGGAGGACACACAGATACGCAGTATTTT. This gives the protein CASSKLGQGGHTDTQYF.

The genes are TRBV4-2 and TRBJ2-7; TRBD1 matches 7 bases. This CDR3 comprises 17 residues. V gave up 3 bases and J gave up 0 bases; unmatched junction bases: 11. The germline V gene has CDR1 LGHNA and CDR2 YNFKEQ. This CDR3 reads CASSHRGRGPSSYEQYF. The CDR3 region has the DNA TGTGCCAGCAGCCACCGAGGTAGGGGGCCTAGCTCCTACGAGCAGTACTTC.

This sequence joins TRBV29-1 and TRBJ1-1, with D unclear. The CDR3 runs to 12 residues. Trimming removed 4 bases at V and 1 base at J, with 7 bases between. The germline V gene encodes CDR1 SQVTM and CDR2 ANQGSEA. CDR3 sequence (DNA): TGCAGCGTTGGACATCCGAACACTGAAGCTTTCTTT. It is translated as CSVGHPNTEAFF.

This clone occurred once. The chain joins TRBV2 to TRBJ2-2; no clear D. This CDR3 comprises 13 residues. The V gene lost 7 bases and the J gene lost 4 bases, with 10 bases spanning the gap. The germline CDR1 and CDR2 sequences are SNHLY and FYNNEI. The CDR3 is CASTVGPTGELFF. The CDR3 nucleotides read TGTGCCAGCACTGTAGGCCCCACCGGGGAGCTGTTTTTT.

This chain connects TRBV7-6 to TRBJ2-7; 11 bases agree with TRBD2. The CDR3 length is 17 residues. The V and J ends lost 5 bases and 1 base, in that order; junction bases with no gene match: 10. Germline V gene lookup returns CDR1 SGHVS and CDR2 FNYEAQ. Here the CDR3 DNA reads TGTGCCAGCAGCCGGCAATCGGGACTAGCGGATTCCTACGAGCAGTACTTC. Protein: CASSRQSGLADSYEQYF.

The V gene is TRBV6-4, the J gene TRBJ2-2, with 14 bases aligning to TRBD2. This CDR3 contains 16 residues. Germline CDR1 and CDR2: MRHNA and SNTAGT. Trimming took 6 bases from V and 8 from J; bases not matched to a gene: 8. The chain's CDR3 is CASRPGTSGRVGELFF. The CDR3 bases are TGTGCCAGCAGACCCGGGACTAGCGGGAGAGTAGGGGAGCTGTTTTTT.

J is TRBJ1-5 and V is TRBV30; 9 bases agree with TRBD1. The trim removed 5 bases at V and 4 bases at J, leaving 3 bases unmatched. The CDR3 runs to 13 residues. Germline V gives CDR1 GTSNPN, CDR2 SVGIG (reference sequence). This chain's CDR3 is CAWGQGMNQPQHF. CDR3 bases: TGTGCCTGGGGACAGGGGATGAATCAGCCCCAGCATTTT.

DNA of the CDR3: TGCGCCTCCGGAACCGGGACTAGCGTAGACGAGCAGTACTTC. It translates to CASGTGTSVDEQYF. The J gene is TRBJ2-7, the V gene TRBV10-1; 10 nucleotides match TRBD2. Germline V CDR1 and CDR2: WNHNN, SYGVQD (reference sequence). CDR3 size: 14 residues. V lost 11 bases, J lost 5 bases, and 12 bases stayed unmatched.

This rearrangement joins TRBV9 to TRBJ1-6; TRBD1 matches at 8 bases. Trimming removed 3 bases from V and 9 bases from J; junction bases left unmatched: 2. The CDR3 runs to 13 residues. Per the germline V gene, CDR1 is SGDLS and CDR2 is YYNGEE. The CDR3 loop reads CASSADRVSPLHF. As DNA, the CDR3 is TGTGCCAGCAGCGCGGACAGGGTTTCACCCCTCCACTTT.

Only one count was recorded for this clone. The genes are TRBV19 and TRBJ2-7; D ambiguous. Trimming removed 6 bases from V and 3 bases from J, with 12 bases in between. Germline CDR1 is LNHDA and CDR2 is SQIVND (reference sequence). The CDR3 is 13 amino acids. CDR3 sequence reads: CASSLNGFYEQYF. The DNA of the CDR3 is TGTGCCAGTAGCCTTAATGGGTTCTACGAGCAGTACTTC.

The CDR3 DNA sequence: TGTGCCAGCAGTGAAGTAAGTGCAAGTGGCTACACCTTC. Residues: CASSEVSASGYTF. The chain carries TRBV6-1 and TRBJ1-2; D gene ambiguous. CDR1 is MNHNS, CDR2 SASEGT, per germline. The CDR3 is 13 amino acids. The V gene lost 1 base and the J gene lost 7 bases, with 10 bases spanning the gap.

The rearrangement links TRBV29-1 to TRBJ2-5, with D possibly TRBD1 on 6 matching bases. V was pared by 4 bases and J by 1 base, with 13 bases between. This CDR3 is built from 14 residues. Per the germline V gene, CDR1 is SQVTM and CDR2 is ANQGSEA. This CDR3 is CSVVRGSGQETQYF. CDR3 DNA: TGCAGCGTTGTAAGGGGGTCGGGCCAAGAGACCCAGTACTTC.

The chain joins TRBV5-8 to TRBJ1-4, with TRBD1 matching over 7 bases. The V gene end was trimmed by 4 bases and the J gene end by 0 bases; junction bases not matched to a gene: 9. Germline assignment: CDR1 SGHTS and CDR2 YDEGEE. This CDR3 spans 17 amino acids. CDR3: CASSNSRGSATNEKLFF. The CDR3 bases are TGTGCCAGCAGCAACTCCAGGGGGTCGGCAACTAATGAAAAACTGTTTTTT. The full variable domain, completed using reference TRBV5-8 and TRBJ1-4, is EAGVTQSPTHLIKTRGQQATLRCSPISGHTSVYWYQQALGLGLQFLLWYDEGEERNRGNFPPRFSGRQFPNYSSELNVNALELEDSALYLCASSNSRGSATNEKLFFGSGTQLSVL.

The chain joins TRBV10-3 to TRBJ2-2, with 9 bases fitting TRBD1. This CDR3 comprises 15 residues. The germline V gene encodes CDR1 ENHRY and CDR2 SYGVKD. V lost 5 bases and J lost 1; bases outside the gene matches: 2. CDR3 amino acids: CAISPGQGNTGELFF. CDR3 sequence (DNA): TGTGCCATCAGTCCGGGACAGGGGAACACCGGGGAGCTGTTTTTT.

The chain is built from TRBV9 and TRBJ1-4, with no clear D. Germline CDR1 and CDR2: SGDLS and YYNGEE. V lost 1 base, J lost 5 bases, and 6 bases lay in between. The CDR3 totals 13 residues. The CDR3 DNA reads TGTGCCAGCAGCGTACGGGAGAATGAAAAACTGTTTTTT. Translation gives CASSVRENEKLFF.

For the CDR3, the DNA is TGTGCCAGCAGCTTTGGACCGGGACTAGTATACGAGCAGTACTTC. Translation: CASSFGPGLVYEQYF. V gene TRBV7-2 combines with J gene TRBJ2-7; 8 positions agree with TRBD2. The CDR3 sequence is 15 residues long. With 3 bases clipped from V and 4 bases from J, the junction kept 8 bases outside the gene matches. Germline V gene data show CDR1 as SGHTA and CDR2 as FQGNSA.

The V and J genes are TRBV19 and TRBJ2-5; 9 positions match TRBD1. The J call may be mistaken, given a closer DNA end match to TRBJ2-7. The CDR3 loop spans 17 amino acids. Germline V gene lookup returns CDR1 LNHDA and CDR2 SQIVND (reference sequence). DNA of the CDR3: TGTGCCAGTAGTGACCCAATGGGACAGGGTCCAACCTACGAGCAGTACTTC. Translation gives CASSDPMGQGPTYEQYF.

V is TRBV19 and J is TRBJ2-5; D is uncertain. Germline CDR1 LNHDA, CDR2 SQIVND (reference sequence). CDR3 length equals 11 residues. V gave up 7 bases and J gave up 9 bases, with 12 bases separating them. CDR3 protein: CASKNGFSQYF. CDR3 coding DNA: TGTGCCAGTAAAAACGGTTTCTCCCAGTACTTC.

The genes are TRBV11-2 and TRBJ2-7, with TRBD1 matching 11 bases. The CDR3 spans 16 residues. Germline CDR1 and CDR2: SGHAT and FQNNGV. V shed 3 bases and J 4 bases; nucleotides not matched to a gene: 8. The CDR3 sequence: CASSFPRDRGEYEQYF. The CDR3 nucleotides are TGTGCCAGCAGCTTTCCCCGGGACAGGGGGGAATACGAGCAGTACTTC.

Concerning this clone itself: Other DNA sequences in this sample translate to the same CDR3. The chain links TRBV5-1 to TRBJ1-2; D may be TRBD1 (6 bases). CDR3 size: 13 residues. V was shortened by 4 bases and J by 5 bases, with 12 bases between the two germline ends. CDR1 SGHRS and CDR2 YFSETQ come from the germline V gene. This chain's CDR3 is CASSLTGTYGYTF. CDR3 nucleotides: TGCGCCAGCAGCCTGACAGGAACTTATGGCTACACCTTC.

V is TRBV11-2 and J is TRBJ2-7; D gene uncertain. Germline CDR1 SGHAT, CDR2 FQNNGV. The V gene lost 5 bases and the J gene lost 5 bases, with 16 bases spanning the gap. The CDR3 has 14 amino acids. The CDR3 region has the DNA TGTGCCAGCAGCCTGCAGTTGGGTCTTCACGAGCAGTACTTC. Translated: CASSLQLGLHEQYF.

The chain couples TRBV18 to TRBJ2-7, with 8 bases matching TRBD2. The CDR3 extends over 16 amino acids. The J segment lost 6 bases and the V segment lost 1 base, leaving 11 bases of the junction unmatched. Germline CDR1 is KGHSH and CDR2 is LQKENI. This chain's CDR3 is CASSPQVAGLLGEQYF. CDR3 DNA sequence: TGTGCCAGCTCACCACAGGTAGCGGGACTTCTGGGCGAGCAGTACTTC. The complete variable domain, with remaining parts taken from reference TRBV18 and TRBJ2-7, reads NAGVMQNPRHLVRRRGQEARLRCSPMKGHSHVYWYRQLPEEGLKFMVYLQKENIIDESGMPKERFSAEFPKEGPSILRIQQVVRGDSAAYFCASSPQVAGLLGEQYFGPGTRLTVT.

V and J are TRBV10-3 and TRBJ2-3; D might be TRBD2 (7 bases). The CDR3 sequence is 15 residues long. Germline values: CDR1 ENHRY, CDR2 SYGVKD. Deletions cut 4 bases from V and 2 bases from J, with 13 bases between. In DNA form, the CDR3 reads TGTGCCATCAGTGTCGGGGGGCTTTCCACAGATACGCAGTATTTT. This encodes CAISVGGLSTDTQYF.